This T cell receptor (beta chain) derives from a study of regulatory T cells in long-lasting Graves disease. Study summary: Over-5-year antithyroid drug use with positive TSH receptor antibodies defined persistent Graves' disease in the study. Findings of the study overall: A reduction in accuracy may have resulted from the small sample size.

Time point meaning: persistent/refractory GD, antithyroid drugs over 5 years with positive TRAb. Isolated PBMC RNA provided the starting material for the TCR library. The germline CDR1 and CDR2 sequences are KGHSH and LQKENI. There are 16 residues in the CDR3. Germline trimming cut 2 bases from V and 1 base from J; bases unmatched to any gene: 6. Construction of the TCR beta libraries employed iRepertoire HTBI primers in conjunction with Arm-PCR of CDR3 regions. TCRdb re-called the multiplex PCR reads with MiXCR, one entry per CDR3 protein. The table records some 440,000 distinct CDR3 sequences, less than 25% of them present only once. This clonotype occurred a few times. Antigen unknown.

This TCR derives from a female donor with Graves disease. The chain has TRBV18 and TRBJ2-7, with 9 bases identical to TRBD1. This sample comprised peripheral blood mononuclear cells (PBMCs), obtained when the disease was refractory, from a patient treated with antithyroid drugs. The CDR3 sequence is CASSPSLGTGSYEQYF. In DNA form, the CDR3 reads TGTGCCAGCTCACCAAGTTTGGGGACAGGGTCCTACGAGCAGTACTTC. Drawing the rest from reference TRBV18 and TRBJ2-7, the complete variable domain is NAGVMQNPRHLVRRRGQEARLRCSPMKGHSHVYWYRQLPEEGLKFMVYLQKENIIDESGMPKERFSAEFPKEGPSILRIQQVVRGDSAAYFCASSPSLGTGSYEQYFGPGTRLTVT.